This T cell receptor (beta chain) was sequenced for a study of Graves' ophthalmopathy and Graves' hyperthyroidism. A volume of around 10 ml of fresh peripheral blood supplied the PBMCs. TCR beta CDR3 regions were amplified from RNA transcripts. The first-round RT-PCR employed HTBI primers together with the Qiagen OneStep RT-PCR kit. A multiplex PCR was then performed as the second round. Each CDR3 protein is one row after TCRdb ran MiXCR on the multiplex PCR reads. The sample carries about 370,000 distinct CDR3 sequences, 18% recorded once. This clonotype was seen ten or more times. The sequence was obtained from a young woman with Graves' ophthalmopathy. Input material: peripheral blood.

The CDR3 sequence: CATSDTDFETQYF. The CDR3 DNA reads as TGTGCCACCAGTGATACAGATTTTGAGACCCAGTACTTC. The genes are TRBV24-1 and TRBJ2-5; D is uncertain. Germline V gene sequence: CDR1 KGHDR, CDR2 SFDVKD. V lost 3 bases and J 5 bases, leaving 9 bases between the germline ends. This CDR3 contains 13 residues.